The 21 T cell receptor beta chains reported below all come from one sample, sequenced in a study of identical twins. TCRdb independently ran MiXCR on the 5' RACE reads; one entry per CDR3 protein. The table lists 400,000 to 550,000 distinct CDR3 sequences, 22% of them singletons. The sample also formed part of further work on T cells expressing NK-cell markers.

Material: CD4+ T cells sorted from blood. These receptors were taken from a woman between 18 and 29 years old in good health.

There are a few counts of this clonotype. The chain recombines TRBV7-9 with TRBJ2-5; D is ambiguous. Germline assignment: CDR1 SEHNR and CDR2 FQNEAQ (reference sequence). Trimming took off 3 bases at V and 4 bases at J, with 12 bases between the two ends. The CDR3 runs to 14 residues. The CDR3 DNA reads TGTGCCAGCAGCTTTCCCCTGAAGAGAGAGACCCAGTACTTC. Its protein product is CASSFPLKRETQYF.

The chain has TRBV20-1 and TRBJ2-4, with a weak D call TRBD2 (5 bases). The CDR3 extends over 13 amino acids. Germline values: CDR1 DFQATT, CDR2 SNEGSKA (reference sequence). V was cut by 2 bases and J by 11 bases, with 16 bases left in between. The CDR3 DNA follows: TGCAGTGCTAGAATCCAGCCGGGGTTGGTTCAGTACTTC. As protein: CSARIQPGLVQYF.

V and J are TRBV9 and TRBJ1-2, with TRBD1 matching 10 bases. CDR3 length equals 17 residues. Per the germline V gene, CDR1 is SGDLS and CDR2 is YYNGEE. The ends lost 2 bases at V and 4 bases at J; junction bases unmatched: 11. Written as DNA, the CDR3 is TGTGCCAGCAGCGTGGGGGGACAGGGGATTGTTGGCTATGGCTACACCTTC. Residues: CASSVGGQGIVGYGYTF. Together with reference TRBV9 and TRBJ1-2, the CDR3 gives the full variable domain: DSGVTQTPKHLITATGQRVTLRCSPRSGDLSVYWYQQSLDQGLQFLIQYYNGEERAKGNILERFSAQQFPDLHSELNLSSLELGDSALYFCASSVGGQGIVGYGYTFGSGTRLTVV.

This clonotype has more than one count but fewer than ten. This CDR3 reads CATSRYRLLAGEETQYF. CDR3 coding DNA: TGTGCCACCAGCAGGTATCGACTACTAGCGGGAGAAGAGACCCAGTACTTC. The J gene is TRBJ2-5, the V gene TRBV15; 11 bases agree with TRBD2. This CDR3 region has 17 residues. J was trimmed by 3 bases and V by 3 bases; bases with no gene match: 9. Germline lookup yields CDR1 LNHNV and CDR2 YYDKDF (reference sequence).

In this sample, this clonotype turned up many times. The chain has TRBV7-9 and TRBJ2-2; D may be TRBD2 (6 bases). Trimming removed 3 bases from V and 1 base from J, with 9 bases in between. Germline loops: CDR1 SEHNR, CDR2 FQNEAQ (reference sequence). This CDR3 is built from 15 residues. CDR3 in amino acids: CASSFYGRNTGELFF. For the CDR3, the DNA is TGTGCCAGCAGCTTTTACGGGAGGAACACCGGGGAGCTGTTTTTT.

The chain uses TRBV12-3 or TRBV12-4 and TRBJ2-1; 11 nucleotides align to TRBD1. The CDR3 contains 15 residues. With 6 bases clipped from V and 6 bases from J, the junction kept 7 bases outside the gene matches. DNA of the CDR3: TGTGCCAGCAGCCCGGGACAGGGGGATTCCAATGAGCAGTTCTTC. Amino acids: CASSPGQGDSNEQFF.

The chain combines TRBV7-6 with TRBJ1-5; 7 nucleotides line up with TRBD1. CDR1 and CDR2 (germline): SGHVS, FNYEAQ. V was clipped by 5 bases and J by 4 bases; unmatched bases: 8. The CDR3 contains 15 residues. The CDR3 DNA is TGTGCCAGCAGCCCGCAGACAGGGATTAATCAGCCCCAGCATTTT. It codes for CASSPQTGINQPQHF.

At least ten counts were recorded for this clonotype. The rearrangement joins TRBV29-1 to TRBJ1-1; D gene unclear. The germline gives CDR1 SQVTM, CDR2 ANQGSEA. V gave up 5 bases and J gave up 8 bases, with 12 bases separating them. This CDR3 has 11 amino acids. The CDR3 sequence is CSVRTVLEAFF. CDR3 DNA sequence: TGCAGCGTTCGGACCGTTCTCGAAGCTTTCTTT.

This clonotype turned up a few times. CDR3 residues: CASSQASRGDTQYF. CDR3 nucleotide sequence: TGCGCCAGCAGCCAAGCATCGAGGGGAGATACGCAGTATTTT. The J gene is TRBJ2-3, the V gene TRBV4-3; D is tentatively TRBD1 or TRBD2 (5 bases each). The CDR3 sequence is 14 residues long. The germline V gene has CDR1 LGHNA and CDR2 YSLEER. V gave up 1 base and J gave up 5 bases, with 10 bases separating them.

The J gene is TRBJ2-1, the V gene TRBV7-6, with TRBD2 identical over 7 bases. V lost 5 bases, J lost 4 bases, and 14 bases stayed unmatched. The CDR3 is made up of 17 amino acids. Germline V gives CDR1 SGHVS, CDR2 FNYEAQ. CDR3 sequence (DNA): TGTGCCAGCAGCCCCCGGCCGTCTAACGGGGGGTACAATGAGCAGTTCTTC. Translation: CASSPRPSNGGYNEQFF.

The chain uses TRBV2 and TRBJ2-7; D is uncertain. Germline assignment: CDR1 SNHLY and CDR2 FYNNEI. The length of the CDR3 is 13 residues. V gave up 8 bases and J gave up 3 bases, with 14 bases separating them. CDR3 amino acids: CASSFDGVYEQYF. The DNA for the CDR3 is TGTGCCAGCTCCTTCGACGGAGTCTACGAGCAGTACTTC.

This clonotype has just a few counts. This chain links TRBV20-1 with TRBJ2-3; D uncertain. CDR3 size: 14 residues. Germline CDR1 and CDR2: DFQATT and SNEGSKA (reference sequence). V dropped 5 bases and J dropped 5 bases, with 17 bases sitting between them. The CDR3 sequence is CSAVVGSSQDTQYF. The CDR3 DNA is TGCAGTGCTGTAGTGGGGTCTTCACAAGATACGCAGTATTTT.

This clonotype was observed a single time. This chain connects TRBV6-2 or TRBV6-3 to TRBJ1-1; D not resolved. The CDR3 is 13 residues long. V lost 6 bases and J 1 base, leaving 9 bases between the germline ends. Germline CDR1 is MNHEY and CDR2 is SVGEGT. The CDR3 sequence: CASRRPGNTEAFF. The CDR3, as DNA: TGTGCCAGCAGGCGACCTGGGAACACTGAAGCTTTCTTT.

The sample holds a few counts of this clonotype. The chain recombines TRBV11-2 with TRBJ2-5, with D possibly being TRBD2 (5 bases). V dropped 10 bases and J dropped 7 bases, with 19 bases sitting between them. Germline V gene lookup returns CDR1 SGHAT and CDR2 FQNNGV. CDR3 length: 13 residues. CDR3 DNA: TGTGCCACCACCCTGGCGGGCCCAGGGACCCAGTACTTC. Translating gives CATTLAGPGTQYF.

This chain uses TRBV5-1 with TRBJ2-1, with TRBD1 matching over 10 bases. This CDR3 is 14 amino acids long. Germline CDR1 SGHRS, CDR2 YFSETQ. Losses at the gene ends were 3 bases for V and 8 bases for J; bases not matched to a gene: 5. CDR3 region: CASSSRQGAHEQFF. The DNA for the CDR3 is TGCGCCAGCAGCTCCCGACAGGGGGCACATGAGCAGTTCTTC. The full variable domain, with the rest looked up from reference TRBV5-1 and TRBJ2-1, is KAGVTQTPRYLIKTRGQQVTLSCSPISGHRSVSWYQQTPGQGLQFLFEYFSETQRNKGNFPGRFSGRQFSNSRSEMNVSTLELGDSALYLCASSSRQGAHEQFFGPGTRLTVL.

This clonotype was seen more than once but under ten times. The chain links TRBV20-1 to TRBJ1-2; a weak D match, TRBD1 (5 bases). CDR3 length equals 11 residues. Germline V gene lookup returns CDR1 DFQATT and CDR2 SNEGSKA (reference sequence). V lost 6 bases, J lost 7 bases, and 12 bases lay in between. CDR3: CSAGAKGGYTF. In DNA form, the CDR3 reads TGCAGTGCAGGGGCCAAGGGTGGCTACACCTTC.

The rearrangement uses TRBV5-1 and TRBJ2-7; 12 bases map to TRBD2. After removal of 0 bases from V and 6 bases from J, the junction contained 4 bases not matched to a gene. Germline V lookup: CDR1 SGHRS, CDR2 YFSETQ. The CDR3 extends over 15 amino acids. CDR3 DNA: TGCGCCAGCAGCTTGGATCCGGGACTAGCGGGCGAGCAGTACTTC. This codes for CASSLDPGLAGEQYF.

This clonotype appeared once. The chain combines TRBV5-1 with TRBJ2-7, with TRBD1 identical over 9 bases. The CDR3 is 14 amino acids. V gave up 5 bases and J gave up 4 bases; unmatched junction bases: 7. The germline gives CDR1 SGHRS, CDR2 YFSETQ. The DNA for the CDR3 is TGCGCCAGCAGTCCTCGGACAGGGGAATACGAGCAGTACTTC. The encoded protein is CASSPRTGEYEQYF.

This clonotype was observed a few times. The chain couples TRBV5-1 to TRBJ1-2; 7 bases are shared with TRBD1. J was trimmed by 6 bases and V by 4 bases; bases with no gene match: 9. CDR3 length: 14 residues. CDR1 and CDR2 from the germline V gene are SGHRS and YFSETQ. Here the CDR3 reads CASSRATGYHGYTF. CDR3 nucleotides: TGCGCCAGCAGCCGAGCGACAGGGTATCATGGCTACACCTTC.

This chain connects TRBV6-2 or TRBV6-3 to TRBJ2-1, with TRBD2 identical over 10 bases. Trimming removed 6 bases from V and 2 bases from J; junction bases left unmatched: 7. The germline CDR1 and CDR2 sequences are MNHEY and SVGEGT. There are 16 residues in the CDR3. CDR3 in amino acids: CASSGLLAGAYNEQFF. DNA of the CDR3: TGTGCCAGCAGCGGGCTCCTAGCGGGGGCCTACAATGAGCAGTTCTTC.

The gene calls are TRBV6-6 and TRBJ1-1; maybe TRBD1 (6 bases). The CDR3 consists of 11 residues. Between the trimmed V and J ends, which lost 8 bases and 7 bases, there was a span of 11 bases. CDR1 is MNHNY and CDR2 is SVGAGI in the germline V gene (reference sequence). The CDR3 reads CASHLTGEAFF. In DNA form, the CDR3 reads TGTGCCAGCCATCTGACAGGTGAAGCTTTCTTT.